What follows are 24 T cell receptor beta chains derived from one specimen sequenced in a study of blood T cell repertoires in COVID-19. Generated by immunoSEQ multiplex PCR, the TCRdb table keeps only in-frame clones and is missing some. This table holds about 100,000 clones, around 85% found once. The sequenced sample consisted of peripheral blood. Receptor source: a human donor in a cohort sampled during active COVID-19.

J is TRBJ1-2 and V is TRBV21-1; no DNA check was done on the table's D call, TRBD1. TRBV21-1 is shown as a pseudogene. The CDR3 covers 12 residues. In nucleotides, the CDR3 is TGTGCCAGCAGCAAAGAAGGGGCCGGCTACACCTTC. The encoded protein is CASSKEGAGYTF.

This clone is a singleton in its sample. V is TRBV15 and J is TRBJ2-1; 7 bases are shared with TRBD1. With V trimmed by 8 bases and J by 8 bases, 6 bases remained unmatched. This CDR3 has 12 residues. Per germline, CDR1 LNHNV and CDR2 YYDKDF (reference sequence). The CDR3 DNA sequence: TGTGCCACCTCCACAGGGGTATATGAGCAGTTCTTC. Translating gives CATSTGVYEQFF.

The rearrangement uses TRBV5-1 and TRBJ1-1; D perhaps matches TRBD1 (5 bases). The CDR3 length is 14 residues. V was shortened by 4 bases and J by 1 base, with 11 bases between the two germline ends. Germline CDR1 reads SGHRS; CDR2 reads YFSETQ. This CDR3 reads CASSHDSANTEAFF. CDR3 DNA: TGCGCCAGCAGCCATGACAGTGCGAACACTGAAGCTTTCTTT.

The chain recombines TRBV5-4 with TRBJ2-4; 9 nucleotides match TRBD2. Germline V gene sequence: CDR1 SGHNT, CDR2 YYREEE (reference sequence). This CDR3 is built from 14 residues. V shed 4 bases, J shed 7 bases, and the junction held 6 bases outside the gene matches. The CDR3: CASSPAGGVNIQYF. CDR3 coding DNA: TGTGCCAGCAGCCCGGCGGGGGGGGTGAACATTCAGTACTTC.

The V gene is TRBV7-2, the J gene TRBJ2-5; 12 bases are a match to TRBD2. Trimming took 2 bases from V and 5 from J; bases not matched to a gene: 6. Germline lookup yields CDR1 SGHTA and CDR2 FQGNSA. The CDR3 extends over 16 amino acids. The CDR3 here is CASSLSGLAGRETQYF. Written as DNA, the CDR3 is TGTGCCAGCAGCTTATCCGGACTAGCGGGGCGTGAGACCCAGTACTTC.

The chain links TRBV11-2 to TRBJ2-7, with 7 positions matching TRBD2. J gave up 4 bases and V 7 bases, and 13 bases lay outside the gene matches. There are 15 residues in the CDR3. CDR1 and CDR2 from the germline V gene are SGHAT and FQNNGV. The CDR3 nucleotides are TGTGCCAGCAAGAAGGAGGCGGGAGTCTTGTACGAGCAGTACTTC. It encodes CASKKEAGVLYEQYF.

The chain uses TRBV2 and TRBJ1-2; the D gene is possibly TRBD1 (6 bases). Germline V gene data show CDR1 as SNHLY and CDR2 as FYNNEI. The CDR3 extends over 13 amino acids. Trimming cost V 6 bases and J 2 bases, with 10 bases left between them. CDR3 sequence: CASRETGNYGYTF. DNA of the CDR3: TGTGCCAGCAGGGAAACAGGGAACTATGGCTACACCTTC.

CDR3 loop: CASSETSGNTDTQYF. For the CDR3, the DNA is TGCGCCAGCAGTGAGACTAGCGGAAACACAGATACGCAGTATTTT. The chain is built from TRBV10-2 and TRBJ2-3; 8 bases are a match to TRBD2. Per germline, CDR1 WSHSY and CDR2 SAAADI. The junction had 3 bases not matched to a gene; V was cut back by 2 bases and J by 2 bases. The CDR3 is 15 amino acids.

The chain has TRBV6-5 and TRBJ1-1, with TRBD1 matching 9 bases. From germline, CDR1 is MNHEY and CDR2 SVGAGI. The CDR3 runs 14 residues. The V and J ends lost 6 bases and 5 bases, in that order; junction bases with no gene match: 7. The CDR3 nucleotides read TGTGCCAGCAGAGCCCGGGACAGGGTTACTGAAGCTTTCTTT. Its protein is CASRARDRVTEAFF.

The genes are TRBV19 and TRBJ1-1; a possible D gene is TRBD1 (5 bases). The germline V and J ends were trimmed by 7 bases and 7 bases, with 16 bases remaining between them. This CDR3 contains 13 residues. Germline-derived CDR1 and CDR2 are LNHDA and SQIVND (reference sequence). CDR3 bases: TGTGCCAGTACGAGACAGTTAATGAGTGAAGCTTTCTTT. Amino acid sequence: CASTRQLMSEAFF.

The chain joins TRBV7-8 to TRBJ1-2; D uncertain. Germline values: CDR1 SGHVS, CDR2 FQNEAQ. The V end was cut by 1 base, the J end by 0 bases, with 6 bases between. The CDR3 length is 14 residues. The CDR3 nucleotides are TGTGCCAGCAGCTTAGATGGAGCTAACTATGGCTACACCTTC. This translates into CASSLDGANYGYTF.

The V call is TRBV18, the J call TRBJ2-1; 11 nucleotides agree with TRBD2. The V gene end was trimmed by 9 bases and the J gene end by 8 bases; junction bases not matched to a gene: 9. CDR3 length equals 14 residues. In germline, CDR1 is KGHSH, CDR2 LQKENI. CDR3 region: CASSTSGANDEQFF. The CDR3, as DNA: TGTGCCAGTTCGACTAGCGGGGCAAACGATGAGCAGTTCTTC.

The V gene is TRBV15, the J gene TRBJ1-1, with D maybe TRBD1 (6 bases). The CDR3 has 14 residues. The germline V and J ends were trimmed by 5 bases and 4 bases, with 14 bases remaining between them. Germline V lookup: CDR1 LNHNV, CDR2 YYDKDF (reference sequence). The CDR3 loop reads CATSAAGQITEAFF. The CDR3 DNA sequence: TGTGCCACCAGCGCGGCCGGACAGATCACTGAAGCTTTCTTT.

The genes are TRBV18 and TRBJ2-7; D may be TRBD2 (6 bases). CDR1 KGHSH and CDR2 LQKENI come from the germline V gene. Trimming took off 3 bases at V and 2 bases at J, with 8 bases between the two ends. CDR3 length: 13 residues. The CDR3 sequence is CASSPTGAYEQYF. The DNA of the CDR3 is TGTGCCAGCTCACCGACGGGGGCCTACGAGCAGTACTTC.

The J gene is TRBJ1-2, the V gene TRBV6-2 or TRBV6-3; D unresolved. Germline CDR1 is MNHEY and CDR2 is SVGEGT. This CDR3 is 13 amino acids long. Trimming took off 2 bases at V and 2 bases at J, with 6 bases between the two ends. CDR3 in amino acids: CASSYGRNYGYTF. The CDR3 DNA is TGTGCCAGCAGTTACGGCCGAAACTATGGCTACACCTTC.

The chain carries TRBV3-1 (or the pseudogene TRBV3-2) and TRBJ2-5, with D possibly TRBD2 on 5 matching bases. V lost 4 bases to trimming and J lost 5 bases, with 14 bases between them. CDR3 length: 14 amino acids. The V gene's germline CDR1 is LGHDT and CDR2 YNNKEL (reference sequence). CDR3 in amino acids: CASSRRGFSETQYF. The CDR3 coding sequence is TGTGCCAGCAGCCGGCGCGGGTTTTCGGAGACCCAGTACTTC.

This clone was recorded a few times. The V and J genes are TRBV5-1 and TRBJ2-1; D perhaps matches TRBD2 (6 bases). Germline-derived CDR1 and CDR2 are SGHRS and YFSETQ. The CDR3 sequence is 15 residues long. V lost 4 bases and J lost 8, with 19 bases in between. CDR3 bases: TGCGCCAGCAGCCTTCCGGGACTCACGAGCGATGAGCAGTTCTTC. It is translated as CASSLPGLTSDEQFF. Full variable domain (missing parts from reference TRBV5-1 and TRBJ2-1): KAGVTQTPRYLIKTRGQQVTLSCSPISGHRSVSWYQQTPGQGLQFLFEYFSETQRNKGNFPGRFSGRQFSNSRSEMNVSTLELGDSALYLCASSLPGLTSDEQFFGPGTRLTVL.

The chain recombines TRBV25-1 with TRBJ1-6; tentative D call: TRBD1 (6 bases). Germline CDR1 and CDR2: MGHDK and SYGVNS. CDR3 length: 15 residues. With 3 bases removed from V and 7 bases from J, the gap between germline ends came to 13 bases. This CDR3 reads CASSDRGKDNSPLHF. The DNA for the CDR3 is TGTGCCAGCAGTGACAGGGGAAAAGACAATTCACCCCTCCACTTT.

This chain joins TRBV6-2 or TRBV6-3 and TRBJ2-3; a weak D match, TRBD2 (5 bases). From germline, CDR1 is MNHEY and CDR2 SVGEGT. Trimming cost V 6 bases and J 2 bases, with 24 bases left between them. The CDR3 totals 18 residues. CDR3 loop: CASSPNRDPFLSTDTQYF. CDR3 coding DNA: TGTGCCAGCAGCCCCAACCGGGATCCCTTCTTATCCACAGATACGCAGTATTTT.

J is TRBJ2-3 and V is TRBV2; possibly TRBD1 for D (7 bases). The CDR3 runs to 13 residues. Germline assignment: CDR1 SNHLY and CDR2 FYNNEI. Trimming left V 6 bases short and J 3 bases short, with 10 bases between. CDR3: CASRAGQTDTQYF. CDR3 nucleotide sequence: TGTGCCAGCAGGGCGGGACAGACAGATACGCAGTATTTT.

The chain carries TRBV2 and TRBJ2-7, with D possibly TRBD1 on 5 matching bases. The V end was cut by 5 bases, the J end by 8 bases, with 22 bases between. The CDR3 is made up of 15 amino acids. Germline loops: CDR1 SNHLY, CDR2 FYNNEI. DNA for the CDR3: TGTGCCAGCAGTATACAGGAACCCGTTAGATCGAAGCAGTACTTC. The encoded protein is CASSIQEPVRSKQYF.

The CDR3 DNA is TGTGCCAGCAGTTACCGTCTCCCTTCTGGAAACACCATATATTTT. Translating it yields CASSYRLPSGNTIYF. The V gene is TRBV6-5, the J gene TRBJ1-3, with D hard to call. The CDR3 spans 15 residues. Germline CDR1 MNHEY, CDR2 SVGAGI. V lost 2 bases and J 1 base, leaving 9 bases between the germline ends.

The chain uses TRBV18 and TRBJ2-5; 7 bases match TRBD1. V was clipped by 4 bases and J by 2 bases; unmatched bases: 4. Germline lookup yields CDR1 KGHSH and CDR2 LQKENI. This CDR3 is built from 14 residues. The CDR3 sequence: CASSRGTEQETQYF. In DNA form, the CDR3 reads TGTGCCAGCTCACGAGGGACAGAGCAAGAGACCCAGTACTTC.

The J gene is TRBJ1-1, the V gene TRBV18, with D hard to call. The CDR3 runs 13 residues. Per germline, CDR1 KGHSH and CDR2 LQKENI. The V end lost 5 bases, the J end lost 4 bases, and 11 bases lay between the germline ends. The CDR3 region has the DNA TGTGCCAGCTCAACAGAACAGCCCACTGAAGCTTTCTTT. Protein product: CASSTEQPTEAFF.